A selection of T cell receptor beta chains follows, all from one sample in a study of blood T cell repertoires in COVID-19. The repertoire was sequenced with immunoSEQ multiplex PCR; TCRdb's copy has only in-frame clones and lacks some. The sample has fewer than 65,000 clones; more than 65% are singletons. Specimen: peripheral blood. All receptors derive from a human donor in a cohort sampled during active COVID-19. The CDR3 runs from the conserved cysteine through the conserved F or W. Fields, in order: clone size, V gene, CDR3 protein. Size is stated for part of the rows, as once, few or many counts, or as a class when the clone is expanded.

>.|TRBV2
CASKPGGGETQYF
>.|TRBV11-3
CASSLGSGSRRETQYF
>.|TRBV6-5
CASSRAGDTGELFF
>.|TRBV7-2
CASSSHNTDTQYF
>.|TRBV7-2
CASSSRPDYEQYF
>.|TRBV5-1
CASSPEQGMIYGYTF
>.|TRBV2
CASSVDRAPEQYF
>.|TRBV5-1
CASSPGGAGVEETQYF
>.|TRBV3-1/TRBV3-2
CASSQERWGGSYEQYF
>.|TRBV21-1
CASSSWARQETQYF
>.|TRBV28
CASSFLQNTEAFF
>.|TRBV7-9
CASSLGPGPAYEQYF
>.|TRBV6-2/TRBV6-3
CASSYGQVSNQPQHF
>.|TRBV10-3
CAISESTGSNTEAFF
>.|TRBV4-1
CASSQGQNYEQYF
>few|TRBV3-1/TRBV3-2
CASSSSGWGYTF
>.|TRBV12-3/TRBV12-4
CASSRDRNYGYTF
>.|TRBV9
CASSVAIRTGGVDYGYTF
>.|TRBV7-9
CASSPQADTEAFF
>.|TRBV3-1/TRBV3-2
CASSLGTTNTGELFF
>.|TRBV19
CASSSRGQGFHQPQHF
>.|TRBV7-2
CASRPDRGGSPLHF
>few|TRBV19
CASSIRLGGENTEAFF
>.|TRBV18
CASSPTTGNASPLHF
>.|TRBV6-2/TRBV6-3
CASSYPKDRPLSYEQYF
>.|TRBV7-2
CASSLLAGGPKNIQYF
>.|TRBV4-2
CASSQVAGGWDEQFF
>.|TRBV2
CASRKGGSEQYF
>.|TRBV7-3
CASSLHRDGNEQFF
>few|TRBV19
CASSIGPGQPQHF
>.|TRBV7-4
CASSLTGGGNTIYF
>.|TRBV18
CASSPPSGGLGEQFF
>.|TRBV6-5
CASNLFYGYTF
>once|TRBV6-1
CASSESGITSGNTIYF
>.|TRBV28
CASSPAGTVQETQYF
>.|TRBV20-1
CSASAQTMNTEAFF
>.|TRBV18
CASFGLAGAEQFF
>.|TRBV15
CATSRGIRTSGKAARETQYF
>.|TRBV6-2/TRBV6-3
CASSNPSGTGVF
>.|TRBV11-3
CASSLAGNGYTF
>.|TRBV6-6
CASSTWTGRMNTEAFF
>.|TRBV9
CASSDRNQPQHF
>.|TRBV7-2
CASSLQGNPEAFF
>.|TRBV29-1
CSVIGGRGSTEAFF
>.|TRBV3-1/TRBV3-2
CASSHRGLAGGRDTQYF
>.|TRBV30
CAYKLAGVYNEQFF
>.|TRBV7-9
CANIAGGKHPYNEQFF
>.|TRBV15
CATSRYLGQPQHF
>.|TRBV7-9
CASRRVESNEQFF
>once|TRBV4-1
CASSQALSGGSSYEQYF
>.|TRBV28
CASSLTPFSSGRDGQFF
>.|TRBV6-5
CASSSRGNSPLHF
>.|TRBV5-1
CASSWTGTRTTDTQYF
>few|TRBV7-2
CASSLVQATNSPLHF
>once|TRBV11-2
CASLGGETQYF
>.|TRBV2
CASSPGTGVSPLHF
>.|TRBV6-2/TRBV6-3
CASSYPRSYEQYF
>.|TRBV5-1
CASSPRGLAGNNEQFF
>.|TRBV4-3
CASSLRMGHPDEQYF
>.|TRBV2
CASSEFGGTGRTDTQYF